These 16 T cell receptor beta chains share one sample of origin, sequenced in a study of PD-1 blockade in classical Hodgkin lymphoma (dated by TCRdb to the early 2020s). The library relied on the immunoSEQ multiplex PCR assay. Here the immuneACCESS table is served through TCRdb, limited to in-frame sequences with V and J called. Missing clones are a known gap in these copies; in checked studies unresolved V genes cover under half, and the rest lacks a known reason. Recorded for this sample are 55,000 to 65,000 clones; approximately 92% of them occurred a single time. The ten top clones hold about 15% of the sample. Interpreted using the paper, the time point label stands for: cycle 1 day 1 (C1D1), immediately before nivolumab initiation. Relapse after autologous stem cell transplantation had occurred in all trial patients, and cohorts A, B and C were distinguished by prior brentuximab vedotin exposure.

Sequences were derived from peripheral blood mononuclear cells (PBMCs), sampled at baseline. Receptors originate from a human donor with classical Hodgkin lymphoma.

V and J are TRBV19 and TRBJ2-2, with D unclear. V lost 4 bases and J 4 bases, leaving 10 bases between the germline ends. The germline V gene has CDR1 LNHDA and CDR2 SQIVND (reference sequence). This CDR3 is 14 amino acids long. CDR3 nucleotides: TGTGCCAGTAGTAGGGCAGATCTCACCGGGGAGCTGTTTTTT. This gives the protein CASSRADLTGELFF.

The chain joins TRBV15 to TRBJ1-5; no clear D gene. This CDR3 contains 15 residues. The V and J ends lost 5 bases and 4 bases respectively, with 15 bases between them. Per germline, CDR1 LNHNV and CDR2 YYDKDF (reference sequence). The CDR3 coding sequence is TGTGCCACCAGCCAGGAGAAGTCTCCAAATCAGCCCCAGCATTTT. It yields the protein CATSQEKSPNQPQHF.

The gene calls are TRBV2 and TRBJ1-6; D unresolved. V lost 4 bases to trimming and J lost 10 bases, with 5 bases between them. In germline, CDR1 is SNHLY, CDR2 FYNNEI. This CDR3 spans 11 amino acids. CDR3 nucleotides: TGTGCCAGCAGTGCGGGGTCACCCCTCCACTTT. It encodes CASSAGSPLHF.

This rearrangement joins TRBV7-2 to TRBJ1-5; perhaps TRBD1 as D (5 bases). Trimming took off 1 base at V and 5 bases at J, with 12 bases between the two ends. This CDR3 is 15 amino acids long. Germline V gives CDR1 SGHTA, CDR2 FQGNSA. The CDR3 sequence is CASSLGARADQPQHF. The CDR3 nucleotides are TGTGCCAGCAGCTTAGGTGCCAGGGCGGATCAGCCCCAGCATTTT.

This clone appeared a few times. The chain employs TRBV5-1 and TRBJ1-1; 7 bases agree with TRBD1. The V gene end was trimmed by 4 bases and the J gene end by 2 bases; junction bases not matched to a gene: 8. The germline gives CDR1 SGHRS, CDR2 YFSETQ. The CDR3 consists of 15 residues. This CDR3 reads CASSRQGQSNTEAFF. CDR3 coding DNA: TGCGCCAGCAGCCGCCAGGGACAGAGTAACACTGAAGCTTTCTTT.

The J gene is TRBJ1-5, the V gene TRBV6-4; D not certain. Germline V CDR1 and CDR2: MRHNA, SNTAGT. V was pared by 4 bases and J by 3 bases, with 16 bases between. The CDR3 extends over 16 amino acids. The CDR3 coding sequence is TGTGCCAGCAGTGTTTCGATGGACGGACTCAATCAGCCCCAGCATTTT. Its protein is CASSVSMDGLNQPQHF.

The CDR3 region is CASSLGDTKYEQYF. CDR3 sequence (DNA): TGTGCCAGCAGCTTAGGGGACACGAAGTACGAGCAGTACTTC. This chain links TRBV7-2 with TRBJ2-7; a weak D match, TRBD1 (6 bases). CDR3 size: 14 residues. V shed 1 base and J shed 4 bases, with 11 bases lying between them. Germline V lookup: CDR1 SGHTA, CDR2 FQGNSA.

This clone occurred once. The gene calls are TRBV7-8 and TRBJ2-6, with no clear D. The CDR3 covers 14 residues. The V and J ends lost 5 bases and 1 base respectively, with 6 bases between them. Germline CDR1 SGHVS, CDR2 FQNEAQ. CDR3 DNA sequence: TGTGCCAGCAGCAGACATTCTGGGGCCAACGTCCTGACTTTC. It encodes CASSRHSGANVLTF. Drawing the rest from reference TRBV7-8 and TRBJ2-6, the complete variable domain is GAGVSQSPRYKVAKRGQDVALRCDPISGHVSLFWYQQALGQGPEFLTYFQNEAQLDKSGLPSDRFFAERPEGSVSTLKIQRTQQEDSAVYLCASSRHSGANVLTFGAGSRLTVL.

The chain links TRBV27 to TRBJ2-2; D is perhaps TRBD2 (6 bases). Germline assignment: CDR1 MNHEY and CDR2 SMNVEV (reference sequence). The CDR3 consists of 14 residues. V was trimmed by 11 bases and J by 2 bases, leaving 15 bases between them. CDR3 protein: CAASGGKNTGELFF. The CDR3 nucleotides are TGTGCCGCCTCCGGCGGGAAAAACACCGGGGAGCTGTTTTTT.

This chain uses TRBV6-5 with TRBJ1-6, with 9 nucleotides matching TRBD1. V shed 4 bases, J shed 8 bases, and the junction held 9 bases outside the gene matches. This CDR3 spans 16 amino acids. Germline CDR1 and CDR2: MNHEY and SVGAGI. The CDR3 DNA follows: TGTGCCAGCAGTTCCTACCGGACAGGGGAATATTCACCCCTCCACTTT. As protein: CASSSYRTGEYSPLHF.

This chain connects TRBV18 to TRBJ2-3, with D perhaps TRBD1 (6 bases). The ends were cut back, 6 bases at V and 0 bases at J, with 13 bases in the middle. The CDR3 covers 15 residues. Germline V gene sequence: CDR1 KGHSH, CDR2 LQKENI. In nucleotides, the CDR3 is TGTGCCAGCTCCCGACAGGAAATAAGCACAGATACGCAGTATTTT. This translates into CASSRQEISTDTQYF.

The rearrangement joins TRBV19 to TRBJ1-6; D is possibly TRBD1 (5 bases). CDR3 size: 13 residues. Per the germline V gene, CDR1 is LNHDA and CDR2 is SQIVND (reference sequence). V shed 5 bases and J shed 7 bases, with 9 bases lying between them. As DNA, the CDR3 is TGTGCCAGTAGTCTCGACAGAAATTCACCCCTCCACTTT. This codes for CASSLDRNSPLHF.

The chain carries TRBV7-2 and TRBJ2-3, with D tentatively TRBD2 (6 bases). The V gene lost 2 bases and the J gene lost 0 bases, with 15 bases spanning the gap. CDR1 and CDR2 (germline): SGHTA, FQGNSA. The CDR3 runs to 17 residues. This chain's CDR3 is CASSLLFGGSSTDTQYF. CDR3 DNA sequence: TGTGCCAGCAGCTTATTATTCGGGGGTTCTAGCACAGATACGCAGTATTTT.

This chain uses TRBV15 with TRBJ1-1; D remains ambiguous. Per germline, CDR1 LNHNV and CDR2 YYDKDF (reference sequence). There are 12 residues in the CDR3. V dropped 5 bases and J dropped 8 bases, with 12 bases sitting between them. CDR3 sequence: CATSGKAGEAFF. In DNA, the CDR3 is TGTGCCACCAGCGGTAAGGCCGGGGAAGCTTTCTTT. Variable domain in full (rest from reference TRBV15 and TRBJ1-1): DAMVIQNPRYQVTQFGKPVTLSCSQTLNHNVMYWYQQKSSQAPKLLFHYYDKDFNNEADTPDNFQSRRPNTSFCFLDIRSPGLGDTAMYLCATSGKAGEAFFGQGTRLTVV.

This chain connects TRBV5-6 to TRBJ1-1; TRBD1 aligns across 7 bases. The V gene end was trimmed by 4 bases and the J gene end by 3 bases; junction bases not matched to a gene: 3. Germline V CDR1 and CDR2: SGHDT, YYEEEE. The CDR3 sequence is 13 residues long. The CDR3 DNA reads TGTGCCAGCAGCCAGACAGGGCACACTGAAGCTTTCTTT. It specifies CASSQTGHTEAFF.

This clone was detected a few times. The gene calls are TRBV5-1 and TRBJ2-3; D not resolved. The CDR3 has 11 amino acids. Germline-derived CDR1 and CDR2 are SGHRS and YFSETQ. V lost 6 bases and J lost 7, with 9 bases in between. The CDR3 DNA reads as TGCGCCAGCAAAATTGGTAATACGCAGTATTTT. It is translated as CASKIGNTQYF.